The rows below give T cell receptor beta chains drawn from one sample of a study of T cell repertoires in cytomegalovirus infection. Their specific antigens are unknown. MiXCR was run by TCRdb on the reads, yielding one entry per CDR3 protein. The sample lists approximately 1,000,000 distinct CDR3 sequences; about a third were seen once. The sample consisted of cultured CD8+ T cells from PBMCs, taken from culture after CMV antigen stimulation. The receptors were sampled from a human donor in good health (CMV status not recorded). Some clones in this sample may be carry-over from other donors' samples. The CDR3 runs from the conserved cysteine through the conserved F or W. Each record gives: clone size, J gene, V gene, D gene, CDR3 protein, CDR3 DNA. D genes are given only for firm matches. The size of a clone is reported for some rows only, either as once, few or many, or as a class for expanded clones.

NA TRBJ1-5 TRBV3-1 NA CASSQTRGREPQHF TGTGCCAGCAGCCAGACCCGGGGGAGAGAGCCCCAGCATTTT
NA TRBJ2-3 TRBV7-9 NA CASTYGDTQYF TGTGCTTCGACCTACGGAGATACGCAGTATTTT
NA TRBJ2-1 TRBV27 TRBD2 CASSFVRGGRDEQFF TGTGCCAGCAGTTTTGTGCGGGGGGGCAGGGATGAGCAGTTCTTC
many TRBJ2-1 TRBV7-9 NA CASSPQQGSSSYNEQFF TGTGCCAGCAGCCCGCAACAGGGTTCAAGCTCCTACAATGAGCAGTTCTTC
few TRBJ2-6 TRBV12-3/TRBV12-4 TRBD1 CASNPTGTGANVLTF TGTGCCAGCAACCCGACAGGGACTGGGGCCAACGTCCTGACTTTC
many TRBJ2-3 TRBV7-2 NA CASSPPVGDTQYF TGTGCCAGCAGCCCCCCGGTGGGGGATACGCAGTATTTT
NA TRBJ2-3 TRBV6-1 NA CASSEEVVRYLSTDTQYF TGTGCCAGCAGTGAAGAGGTGGTAAGATACCTTAGCACAGATACGCAGTATTTT
NA TRBJ2-7 TRBV19 NA CASSDLGAPEQYF TGTGCCAGTAGTGATCTGGGAGCTCCCGAGCAGTACTTC
few TRBJ1-1 TRBV28 NA CASKPGGNVEAFF TGTGCCAGCAAGCCGGGGGGGAATGTTGAAGCTTTCTTT
NA TRBJ2-5 TRBV2 NA CASRRWEETQYF TGTGCCAGCAGGCGGTGGGAAGAGACCCAGTACTTC